This TCR beta chain comes out of a study of blood T cell repertoires in COVID-19. The cohort comprised adults aged about 18 to 100 years residing in approximately 22 US areas. The V end lost 1 base, the J end lost 2 bases, and 12 bases lay between the germline ends. In germline, CDR1 is LGHNA, CDR2 YSLEER. The CDR3 sequence is 16 residues long. Assay: immunoSEQ multiplex PCR; the TCRdb copy retains only in-frame clones and omits some. Of over 120,000 clones listed, more than 80% are singletons. The chain carries TRBV4-3 and TRBJ2-1; D call uncertain. The sample comprised PBMCs or T cells enriched from blood (not recorded which). The sequence was obtained from a man aged 45-65 years who had recovered from COVID-19. CDR3 residues: CASSQGLGVTYNEQFF. In nucleotides, the CDR3 is TGCGCCAGCAGCCAAGGGCTTGGAGTTACCTACAATGAGCAGTTCTTC.